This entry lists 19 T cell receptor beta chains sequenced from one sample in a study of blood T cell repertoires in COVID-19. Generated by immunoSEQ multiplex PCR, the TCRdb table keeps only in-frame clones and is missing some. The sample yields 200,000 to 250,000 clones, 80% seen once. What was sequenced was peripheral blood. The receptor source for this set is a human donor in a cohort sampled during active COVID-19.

The chain's CDR3 is CASSFGTGFDEQYF. CDR3 nucleotide sequence: TGTGCCAGCAGCTTTGGGACAGGGTTCGACGAGCAGTACTTC. This chain uses TRBV7-9 with TRBJ2-7; 9 bases agree with TRBD1. V shed 3 bases and J 5 bases; nucleotides not matched to a gene: 5. From germline, CDR1 is SEHNR and CDR2 FQNEAQ (reference sequence). The CDR3 sequence is 14 residues long.

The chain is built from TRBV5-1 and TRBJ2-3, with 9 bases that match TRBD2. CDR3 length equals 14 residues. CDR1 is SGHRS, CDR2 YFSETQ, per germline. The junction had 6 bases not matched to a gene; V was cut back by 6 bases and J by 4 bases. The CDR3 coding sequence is TGCGCCAGCAAGACGGGACTAGCATCAGATACGCAGTATTTT. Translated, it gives CASKTGLASDTQYF.

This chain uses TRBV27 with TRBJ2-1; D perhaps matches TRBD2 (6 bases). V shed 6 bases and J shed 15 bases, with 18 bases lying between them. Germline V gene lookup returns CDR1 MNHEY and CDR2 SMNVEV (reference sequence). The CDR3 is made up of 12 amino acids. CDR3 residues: CASRMSAGARFF. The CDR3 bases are TGTGCCAGCAGGATGTCAGCGGGTGCGCGGTTCTTC.

CDR3 nucleotides: TGTGCCAGCAGTTCACCGGGACAGGGGGACACCATATATTTT. It codes for CASSSPGQGDTIYF. The gene calls are TRBV28 and TRBJ1-3; 11 nucleotides align to TRBD1. CDR1 and CDR2 from the germline V gene are MDHEN and SYDVKM. The junction had 4 bases not matched to a gene; V was cut back by 4 bases and J by 8 bases. The CDR3 sequence is 14 residues long.

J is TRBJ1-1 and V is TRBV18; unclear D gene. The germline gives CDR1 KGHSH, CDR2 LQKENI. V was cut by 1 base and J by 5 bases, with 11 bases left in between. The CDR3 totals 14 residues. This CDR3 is CASSPRTGETEAFF. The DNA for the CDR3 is TGTGCCAGCTCACCACGTACCGGGGAAACTGAAGCTTTCTTT.

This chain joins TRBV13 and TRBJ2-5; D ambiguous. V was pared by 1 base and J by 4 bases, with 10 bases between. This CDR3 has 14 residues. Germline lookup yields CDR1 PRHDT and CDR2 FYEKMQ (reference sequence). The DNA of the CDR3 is TGTGCCAGCAGCTTAGTCTCCTCGGGAGAGACCCAGTACTTC. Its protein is CASSLVSSGETQYF.

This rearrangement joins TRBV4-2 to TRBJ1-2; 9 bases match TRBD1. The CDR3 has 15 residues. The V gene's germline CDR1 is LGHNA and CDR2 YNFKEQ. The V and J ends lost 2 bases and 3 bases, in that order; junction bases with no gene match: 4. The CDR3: CASSQFRDRDYGYTF. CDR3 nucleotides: TGTGCCAGCAGCCAATTCCGGGACAGGGACTATGGCTACACCTTC.

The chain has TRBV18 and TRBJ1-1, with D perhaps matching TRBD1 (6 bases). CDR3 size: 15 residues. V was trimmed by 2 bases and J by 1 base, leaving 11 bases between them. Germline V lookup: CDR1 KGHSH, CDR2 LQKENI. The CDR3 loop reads CASSPGAGANTEAFF. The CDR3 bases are TGTGCCAGCTCACCAGGGGCAGGGGCGAACACTGAAGCTTTCTTT. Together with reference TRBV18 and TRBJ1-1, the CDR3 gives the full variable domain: NAGVMQNPRHLVRRRGQEARLRCSPMKGHSHVYWYRQLPEEGLKFMVYLQKENIIDESGMPKERFSAEFPKEGPSILRIQQVVRGDSAAYFCASSPGAGANTEAFFGQGTRLTVV.

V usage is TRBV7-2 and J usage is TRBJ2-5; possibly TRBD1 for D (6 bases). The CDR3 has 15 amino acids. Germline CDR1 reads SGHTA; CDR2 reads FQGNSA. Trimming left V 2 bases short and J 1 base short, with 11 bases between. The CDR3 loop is CASSLLRGSQETQYF. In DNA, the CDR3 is TGTGCCAGCAGCTTACTCAGGGGATCCCAAGAGACCCAGTACTTC.

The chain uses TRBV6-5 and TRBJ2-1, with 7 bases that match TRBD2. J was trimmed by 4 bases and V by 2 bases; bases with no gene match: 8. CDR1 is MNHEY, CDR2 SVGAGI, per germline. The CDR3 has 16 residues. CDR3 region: CASSYRLASGYNEQFF. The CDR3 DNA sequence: TGTGCCAGCAGTTACCGACTCGCTAGCGGTTACAATGAGCAGTTCTTC.

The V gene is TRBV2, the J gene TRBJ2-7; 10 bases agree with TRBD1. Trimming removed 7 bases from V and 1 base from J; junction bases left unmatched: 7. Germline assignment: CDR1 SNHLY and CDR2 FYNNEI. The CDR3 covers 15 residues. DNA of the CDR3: TGTGCCAGCACCGTTCCGGGACAGGGGTCCTACGAGCAGTACTTC. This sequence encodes CASTVPGQGSYEQYF. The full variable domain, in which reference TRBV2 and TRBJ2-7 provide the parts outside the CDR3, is EPEVTQTPSHQVTQMGQEVILRCVPISNHLYFYWYRQILGQKVEFLVSFYNNEISEKSEIFDDQFSVERPDGSNFTLKIRSTKLEDSAMYFCASTVPGQGSYEQYFGPGTRLTVT.

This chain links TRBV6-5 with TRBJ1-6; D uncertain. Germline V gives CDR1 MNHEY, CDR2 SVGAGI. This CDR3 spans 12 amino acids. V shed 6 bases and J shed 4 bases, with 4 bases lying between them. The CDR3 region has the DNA TGTGCCAGCAGCCCGTATAATTCACCCCTCCACTTT. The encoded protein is CASSPYNSPLHF.

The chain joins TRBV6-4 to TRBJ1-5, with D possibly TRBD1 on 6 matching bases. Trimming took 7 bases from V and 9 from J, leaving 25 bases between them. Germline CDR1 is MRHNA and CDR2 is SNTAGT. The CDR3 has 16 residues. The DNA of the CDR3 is TGTGCCAGCATTCAATTCTATCGGGACATAGGACGGCCCCAGCATTTT. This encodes CASIQFYRDIGRPQHF.

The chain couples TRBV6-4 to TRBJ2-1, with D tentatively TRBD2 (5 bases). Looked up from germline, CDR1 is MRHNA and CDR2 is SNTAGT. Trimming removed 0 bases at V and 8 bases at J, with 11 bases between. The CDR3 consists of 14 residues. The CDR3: CASSDSEAVDEQFF. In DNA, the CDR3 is TGTGCCAGCAGTGACTCGGAAGCGGTTGATGAGCAGTTCTTC.

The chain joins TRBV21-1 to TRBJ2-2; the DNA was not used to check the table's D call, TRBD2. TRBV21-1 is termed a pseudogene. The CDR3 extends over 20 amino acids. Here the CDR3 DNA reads TGTGCCAGCAGCAAACGTGCTCCCCCGGCGGGCGGGAGTAGGGCTGGGGAGCTGTTTTTT. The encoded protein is CASSKRAPPAGGSRAGELFF.

The CDR3 reads CASSLIWQSNQPQHF. In DNA, the CDR3 is TGTGCCAGCAGCTTAATTTGGCAAAGCAATCAGCCCCAGCATTTT. This sequence joins TRBV7-2 and TRBJ1-5, with no clear D. The V and J ends lost 2 bases and 1 base respectively, with 9 bases between them. Germline V gives CDR1 SGHTA, CDR2 FQGNSA. The CDR3 sequence is 15 residues long.

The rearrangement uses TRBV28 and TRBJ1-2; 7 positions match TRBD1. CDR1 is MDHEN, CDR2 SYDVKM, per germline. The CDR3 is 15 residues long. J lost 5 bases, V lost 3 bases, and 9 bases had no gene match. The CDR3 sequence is CASSFGTVGEYGYTF. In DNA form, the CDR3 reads TGTGCCAGCAGTTTTGGGACAGTTGGAGAGTATGGCTACACCTTC.

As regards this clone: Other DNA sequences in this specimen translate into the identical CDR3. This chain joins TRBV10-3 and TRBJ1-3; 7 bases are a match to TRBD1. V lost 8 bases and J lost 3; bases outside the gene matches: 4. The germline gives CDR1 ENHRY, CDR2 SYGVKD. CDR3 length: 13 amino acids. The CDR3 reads CAIGRGLGNTIYF. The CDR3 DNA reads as TGTGCCATCGGAAGGGGGCTTGGAAACACCATATATTTT.

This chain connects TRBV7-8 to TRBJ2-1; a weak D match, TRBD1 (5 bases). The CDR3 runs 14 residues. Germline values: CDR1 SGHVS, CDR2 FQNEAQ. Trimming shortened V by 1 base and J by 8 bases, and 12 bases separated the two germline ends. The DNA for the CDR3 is TGTGCCAGCAGCTTAGGGGGTTGGGGCGATGAGCAGTTCTTC. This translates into CASSLGGWGDEQFF.